One sample yielded the 10 T cell receptor beta chains listed below, sequenced in a study of shared clonotypes between healthy human individuals. As defined, naive CD8 cells were CD45RO-negative and positively selected for CCR7, with terminally differentiated effector memory CD45RA+ cells excluded. Using immunoSEQ multiplex PCR, the repertoire was profiled, and TCRdb retains in-frame clones only, with some absent. The sample holds 600,000 or so clones, 85% to 95% seen once. Source material: naive CD8+ T cells sorted from blood. The receptors were sampled from a woman younger than 45 in good health.

J is TRBJ2-3 and V is TRBV7-9; D gene unclear. The CDR3 contains 14 residues. V lost 0 bases and J 0 bases, leaving 4 bases between the germline ends. Germline V lookup: CDR1 SEHNR, CDR2 FQNEAQ (reference sequence). The CDR3 is CASSLAMSTDTQYF. DNA of the CDR3: TGTGCCAGCAGCTTAGCGATGAGCACAGATACGCAGTATTTT.

The rearrangement links TRBV4-1 to TRBJ1-4, with D maybe TRBD1 (5 bases). Trimming cost V 4 bases and J 4 bases, with 16 bases left between them. This CDR3 is 16 amino acids long. In germline, CDR1 is MGHRA, CDR2 YSYEKL. CDR3 coding DNA: TGCGCCAGCAGCCCCGCTGTTAGGGGCCTTAATGAAAAACTGTTTTTT. Protein product: CASSPAVRGLNEKLFF.

V and J are TRBV6-4 and TRBJ1-4, with D maybe TRBD1 (5 bases). The V and J ends lost 4 bases and 1 base respectively, with 7 bases between them. In germline, CDR1 is MRHNA, CDR2 SNTAGT. This CDR3 contains 14 residues. The CDR3 protein is CASSVGLTNEKLFF. As DNA, the CDR3 is TGTGCCAGCAGTGTGGGGCTAACTAATGAAAAACTGTTTTTT.

CDR3 sequence (DNA): TGTGCCAGCAGCCCGGGACTTAGGGGGTACAATGAGCAGTTCTTC. Its protein is CASSPGLRGYNEQFF. This chain connects TRBV28 to TRBJ2-1, with D perhaps being TRBD1 or TRBD2 (6 bases each). V was shortened by 6 bases and J by 4 bases, with 16 bases between the two germline ends. The germline CDR1 and CDR2 sequences are MDHEN and SYDVKM. CDR3 length: 15 amino acids.

The genes are TRBV7-9 and TRBJ2-5; D is tentatively TRBD1 or TRBD2 (6 bases each). V was trimmed by 4 bases and J by 4 bases, leaving 13 bases between them. CDR3 length equals 14 residues. Per germline, CDR1 SEHNR and CDR2 FQNEAQ (reference sequence). The CDR3 coding sequence is TGTGCCAGCAGCTCCCTACAGGGAGGAGAGACCCAGTACTTC. It translates to CASSSLQGGETQYF.

V is TRBV9 and J is TRBJ2-1; no clear D. The CDR3 extends over 14 amino acids. V lost 4 bases to trimming and J lost 2 bases, with 10 bases between them. CDR1 and CDR2 from the germline V gene are SGDLS and YYNGEE. CDR3 sequence (DNA): TGTGCCAGCAGCCCAAGGGCTGCCTACAATGAGCAGTTCTTC. Translating gives CASSPRAAYNEQFF.

The chain combines TRBV6-1 with TRBJ2-1, with TRBD2 identical over 7 bases. Trimming at V came to 2 bases and at J to 4 bases, leaving 5 bases not matched to a gene. The CDR3 spans 15 residues. CDR1 and CDR2 (germline): MNHNS, SASEGT. The CDR3, as DNA: TGTGCCAGCAGTGAAAGGAGGGAGGGATACAATGAGCAGTTCTTC. This translates into CASSERREGYNEQFF.

This clone was seen once. This chain joins TRBV9 and TRBJ1-1; tentatively, D is TRBD1 (5 bases). Trimming took 4 bases from V and 1 from J, leaving 17 bases between them. The CDR3 runs to 16 residues. Germline CDR1 reads SGDLS; CDR2 reads YYNGEE. CDR3 sequence: CASSPGGEGKNTEAFF. As DNA, the CDR3 is TGTGCCAGCAGCCCAGGAGGGGAGGGAAAGAACACTGAAGCTTTCTTT.

The rearrangement links TRBV27 to TRBJ2-7; the D call may be TRBD1 or TRBD2 (5 bases each). The CDR3 extends over 17 amino acids. Germline V CDR1 and CDR2: MNHEY, SMNVEV (reference sequence). V was cut by 3 bases and J by 1 base, with 19 bases left in between. This CDR3 is CASSFGPLGWGSYEQYF. CDR3 sequence (DNA): TGTGCCAGCAGTTTTGGTCCCCTGGGGTGGGGGTCCTACGAGCAGTACTTC.

The sample holds one count of this clone. The rearrangement links TRBV6-1 to TRBJ1-5; tentatively, D is TRBD1 (5 bases). The CDR3 consists of 14 residues. The V gene lost 3 bases and the J gene lost 6 bases, with 12 bases spanning the gap. Germline CDR1 is MNHNS and CDR2 is SASEGT. The CDR3 here is CASSESGLGQPQHF. The CDR3 bases are TGTGCCAGCAGTGAGTCAGGGCTGGGTCAGCCCCAGCATTTT.